This T cell receptor (beta chain) was retrieved from a study of a mutant IDH1 vaccine in newly diagnosed glioma. Time point described: week 5, during vaccination. One vaccine dose held 300 ug of mutant IDH1 20-mer peptide and came with topical imiquimod. V was trimmed by 4 bases and J by 0 bases, leaving 7 bases between them. This CDR3 has 14 residues. Germline CDR1 and CDR2: MNHNY and SVGAGI (reference sequence). With respect to this clone: Its cognate antigen is unknown.

TCRdb's table, derived via immunoSEQ multiplex PCR, lists solely in-frame clones and lacks some. The profile covers just under 80,000 clones, with more than 85% appearing a single time and under 0.7% taken by the ten largest. Material: PBMCs, obtained from a glioma patient whose treatment included an IDH1 peptide vaccine. V usage is TRBV6-6 and J usage is TRBJ1-3, with unresolved D. This TCR was sampled from a woman in her forties or fifties with glioma. CDR3 loop: CASSLQSSGNTIYF. The CDR3 DNA sequence: TGTGCCAGCAGTTTGCAAAGCTCTGGAAACACCATATATTTT.